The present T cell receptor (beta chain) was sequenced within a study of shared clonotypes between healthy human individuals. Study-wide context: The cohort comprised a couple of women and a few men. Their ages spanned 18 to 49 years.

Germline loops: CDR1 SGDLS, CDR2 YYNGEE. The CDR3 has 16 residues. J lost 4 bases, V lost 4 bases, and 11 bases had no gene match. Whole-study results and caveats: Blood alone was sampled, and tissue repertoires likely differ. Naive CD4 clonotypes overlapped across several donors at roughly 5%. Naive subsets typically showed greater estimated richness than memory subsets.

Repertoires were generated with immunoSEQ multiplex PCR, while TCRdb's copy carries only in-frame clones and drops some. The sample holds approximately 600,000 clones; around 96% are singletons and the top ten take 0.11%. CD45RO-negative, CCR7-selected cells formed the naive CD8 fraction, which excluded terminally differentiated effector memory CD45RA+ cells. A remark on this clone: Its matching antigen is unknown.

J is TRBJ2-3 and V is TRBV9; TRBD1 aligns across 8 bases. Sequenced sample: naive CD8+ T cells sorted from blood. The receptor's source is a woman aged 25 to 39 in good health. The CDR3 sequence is CASSSRTGTNADTQYF. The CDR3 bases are TGTGCCAGCAGCTCACGGACAGGGACAAACGCAGATACGCAGTATTTT. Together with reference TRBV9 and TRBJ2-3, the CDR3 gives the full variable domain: DSGVTQTPKHLITATGQRVTLRCSPRSGDLSVYWYQQSLDQGLQFLIQYYNGEERAKGNILERFSAQQFPDLHSELNLSSLELGDSALYFCASSSRTGTNADTQYFGPGTRLTVL.